These T cell receptor beta chains were read from a single sample in a study of blood T cell repertoires in COVID-19. Measured with immunoSEQ multiplex PCR; TCRdb has only the in-frame clones, and not every one. This sample has 150,000 to 200,000 clones, with 65% to 90% found just once. Sequencing used peripheral blood. The receptors here all came from a man aged 55 to 70 with acute or convalescent COVID-19. Both conserved end residues are part of each CDR3. Fields, in order: clone size, D gene, V gene, J gene, CDR3 protein, CDR3 DNA. A D gene is named only where the DNA matches it firmly. The listing skips clone size in some rows; elsewhere it reads once, few, many or a size class.

>NA|TRBD1|TRBV6-5|TRBJ1-2
CASSSRGQGYSGYTF
TGTGCCAGCAGCTCCCGCGGACAGGGATATTCCGGCTACACCTTC
>NA|NA|TRBV30|TRBJ2-6
CAWSVGGSGANVLTF
TGTGCCTGGAGTGTGGGGGGCTCTGGGGCCAACGTCCTGACTTTC
>once|TRBD1|TRBV28|TRBJ1-4
CASGRGTGNEKLFF
TGTGCCAGCGGACGCGGGACAGGGAATGAAAAACTGTTTTTT
>NA|NA|TRBV28|TRBJ1-5
CASSLNGRGAGQPQHF
TGTGCCAGCAGTTTAAATGGCCGCGGGGCGGGTCAGCCCCAGCATTTT
>NA|NA|TRBV6-5|TRBJ1-1
CASSYRGGVTEAFF
TGTGCCAGCAGTTACAGGGGGGGCGTCACTGAAGCTTTCTTT
>NA|TRBD2|TRBV7-9|TRBJ2-7
CASSYQLGLAASYEQYF
TGTGCCAGCAGCTATCAATTAGGGCTAGCGGCATCCTACGAGCAGTACTTC
>NA|NA|TRBV27|TRBJ2-1
CASSSGVPGEQFF
TGTGCCAGCAGTTCAGGGGTACCGGGTGAGCAGTTCTTC
>NA|NA|TRBV29-1|TRBJ2-5
CSLIGREETQYF
TGCAGCTTGATCGGTAGAGAAGAGACCCAGTACTTC
>NA|TRBD2|TRBV9|TRBJ2-3
CASSTLAGADTQYF
TGTGCCAGCAGCACCCTAGCGGGAGCAGATACGCAGTATTTT
>NA|TRBD2|TRBV5-6|TRBJ2-3
CASSGGLAGATDTQYF
TGTGCCAGCAGCGGAGGACTAGCGGGGGCCACAGATACGCAGTATTTT
>NA|NA|TRBV28|TRBJ1-1
CASTRFMNTEAFF
TGTGCCAGCACCAGATTTATGAACACTGAAGCTTTCTTT
>few|NA|TRBV6-4|TRBJ1-5
CASSQSTTTTGYNQPQHF
TGTGCCAGCAGTCAATCAACCACTACTACAGGTTACAATCAGCCCCAGCATTTT
>NA|TRBD1|TRBV19|TRBJ1-3
CASRDRADVGNTIYF
TGTGCCAGTAGGGACAGGGCTGATGTTGGAAACACCATATATTTT
>NA|NA|TRBV6-4|TRBJ1-6
CASSVRVPYNSPLHF
TGTGCCAGCAGTGTCAGGGTCCCCTATAATTCACCCCTCCACTTT
>NA|TRBD1|TRBV7-9|TRBJ2-7
CASSPPAQGAGEQYF
TGTGCCAGCAGCCCTCCGGCCCAGGGGGCGGGCGAGCAGTACTTC
>few|NA|TRBV4-2|TRBJ2-7
CASSQDRHSPEQYF
TGTGCCAGCAGCCAAGACCGCCACTCCCCCGAGCAGTACTTC